These T cell receptor beta chains were read from a single sample in a study of T-cell memory formation after mild COVID-19. Via MiXCR, TCRdb re-called the 5' RACE reads, giving one row per CDR3 protein. This sample has nearly 200,000 distinct CDR3 sequences, with about 17% found just once. Sequencing was performed on PBMCs or a T cell subset sorted from them (not recorded which). All receptors come from an adult woman who had mild COVID-19 (a few samples of this study predate the infection). Cell type and time point are not known. Each CDR3 is given with its conserved first and last residue. The D gene is left open where the match is weak. Not all rows give a size; the values are once, few, many and, for expanded clones, a class.

abundance,v_gene,d_gene,j_gene,CDR3aa,CDR3nt
few,TRBV24-1,.,TRBJ1-2,CATSDQDYGYTF,TGTGCCACCAGTGATCAGGACTATGGCTACACCTTC
.,TRBV2,TRBD1,TRBJ1-5,CASSGTGEQPQHF,TGTGCCAGCAGTGGGACAGGGGAACAGCCCCAGCATTTT
few,TRBV27,.,TRBJ2-1,CASSFRRGSDDQFF,TGTGCCAGCAGTTTTAGGCGGGGCTCAGACGACCAGTTCTTC
.,TRBV6-1,.,TRBJ2-7,CASLTEDSYEQYF,TGTGCCAGTCTGACAGAAGACTCCTACGAGCAGTACTTC
.,TRBV6-6,.,TRBJ2-7,CASSTGTSNFDEQYF,TGTGCCAGCAGCACAGGTACTAGCAACTTCGACGAGCAGTACTTC
few,TRBV15,.,TRBJ2-5,CATSRVTRQETQYF,TGTGCCACCAGCAGAGTTACCAGACAAGAGACCCAGTACTTC
.,TRBV20-1,TRBD1,TRBJ1-6,CSARYQGANSPLHF,TGCAGTGCTAGGTACCAGGGGGCGAATTCACCCCTCCACTTT
few,TRBV24-1,TRBD2,TRBJ2-1,CATSDMTSRSNEQFF,TGTGCCACCAGTGATATGACTAGCCGGTCGAATGAGCAGTTCTTC
.,TRBV7-9,.,TRBJ1-1,CASSLGAESEAFF,TGTGCCAGCAGCTTAGGGGCCGAAAGTGAAGCTTTCTTT
.,TRBV23-1,TRBD1,TRBJ1-5,CARARGESNQPQHF,TGCGCCAGGGCCAGGGGGGAGAGCAATCAGCCCCAGCATTTT
few,TRBV5-1,.,TRBJ1-2,CASSLEAGLGGYTF,TGCGCCAGCAGCTTGGAAGCGGGATTGGGTGGCTACACCTTC
.,TRBV20-1,.,TRBJ2-3,CSARPPADGRNTQYF,TGCAGTGCTAGACCCCCAGCGGACGGCAGGAATACGCAGTATTTT
many,TRBV29-1,.,TRBJ1-5,CSVKEGLPGFGDQPQHF,TGCAGCGTCAAAGAGGGACTCCCGGGGTTTGGGGATCAGCCCCAGCATTTT
.,TRBV9,.,TRBJ2-3,CASSVEPSGTDTQYF,TGTGCCAGCAGCGTAGAGCCTAGCGGCACAGATACGCAGTATTTT